This T cell receptor beta chain was retrieved from a study of OX40 agonist ivuxolimab in advanced cancers. About the study: Participants averaged approximately 65 years of age (range about 23 to 79) and were less than 85% male.

Sequencing was performed with immunoSEQ multiplex PCR; in TCRdb, only in-frame clones are kept and a portion is missing. The sample records approximately 58,000 clones, roughly 84% being singletons. The CDR3 consists of 15 residues. Trimming cost V 3 bases and J 4 bases, with 15 bases left between them. From germline, CDR1 is MNHEY and CDR2 SVGAGI. Material: CD4+ or CD8+ T cells sorted from blood, obtained in a trial of the OX40 agonist ivuxolimab. This sequence joins TRBV6-5 and TRBJ1-1, with a tentative D call TRBD1 (6 bases). The clonotype originates from an adult with an advanced solid tumor such as melanoma, head and neck, liver or kidney cancer. As DNA, the CDR3 is TGTGCCAGCAGTTATTCCGGGACCAGGGGCACTGAAGCTTTCTTT. Its protein is CASSYSGTRGTEAFF.